The T cell receptor beta chain described here comes from a study of blood T cell repertoires in COVID-19 (dated by TCRdb to about 2020). For the wider study: Collaborator samples came from the United States, Italy and Spain and covered acute and convalescent phases of COVID-19. The material from the prospective study consisted of cDNA or gDNA derived from T cells, B-cell-depleted T cells, or PBMCs. Deeply sampled blood TCRbeta repertoires from subjects exposed to, actively infected with, or recovered from COVID-19 were included in the dataset. The repertoires were released in a freely available public database intended as a resource for research on the immune response to SARS-CoV-2. The samples were drawn from the first 160 participants of the ongoing ImmuneRACE study and from over a thousand subjects provided by 6 global collaborators. Nearly every sample came with metadata listing a de-identified subject ID, COVID-19 status, age in years and sex. HLA class I and class II types, where available, came from metadata supplied by the sample provider rather than from assay-based typing. Results and caveats for the whole study, not just this receptor: Clinical and demographic metadata were provided uncurated, with the amount varying by source and participant.

The immunoSEQ Assay, a bias-controlled multiplex PCR, was used to amplify TCRbeta CDR3 regions from genomic DNA. In the paper's pipeline: Nucleated cell counts per sample were estimated from amplification of reference gene primers within the assay. To quantify the absolute abundance of each unique TCRbeta CDR3 rearrangement, sequence reads were collapsed and filtered. For each sample, productive Simpson clonality was calculated as the square root of Simpson's diversity index over productive rearrangements. TCRdb took over this immuneACCESS table, retaining in-frame rearrangements with V and J assigned. Such tables are incomplete; in checked studies, under half of the missing clones stem from an unresolved V gene, and the remainder is unexplained. V and J calls and clone size are those listed in that table; D and trimming were worked out from the DNA. Within this sample are roughly 320,000 clones, with roughly 85% of them counted one time only. 7.2% of the sample belongs to the ten largest clones.

Whole blood was collected in K2EDTA tubes by collaborating institutions according to the institutions' own protocols. For TCRbeta analysis, collaborators shipped samples as frozen whole blood, isolated PBMCs, or DNA extracted from either of those sample types. This clone was seen a few times. Its specific antigen is unknown. Base qualities are not at hand, and no much larger clone is one base apart. From V the trimming removes 2 bases and from J it removes 7 bases, while the gene matches leave 9 bases of the junction unaccounted for. Taken from the germline V gene, the CDR1 and CDR2 loops are SGDLS and YYNGEE. The CDR3 has 17 amino acids, counting the end cysteine and phenylalanine. Only CDR3 DNA is held: 51 bases, read in frame from base 1.

The sequenced sample consisted of peripheral blood. This TCR derives from a human donor in a cohort sampled during active COVID-19. The sequence joins TRBV9 to TRBJ2-3; 14 bases in the middle match TRBD2. The CDR3 protein is CASSVGTSGGPTNTQYF. The bases read TGTGCCAGCAGCGTGGGGACTAGCGGGGGACCCACGAATACGCAGTATTTT.